The source of this TCR beta chain is a study of CD8+ T cells in alopecia areata. Study information: Severity scoring for treated patients was based on the percentage of affected scalp area. Study findings and constraints: Higher clonality and more expanded CD8+ clones appeared in lesional than normal scalp. Many expanded lesional clones persisted in scalp and blood during tofacitinib treatment.

cDNA serving as the sequencing template came from extracted, reverse transcribed RNA. Only in-frame clones appear in the TCRdb table, and some are missing; sequencing was by immunoSEQ multiplex PCR. This sample carries 100,000 to 130,000 clones, around 83% of them seen once, and the ten largest clones take around 25%. Treatment specified: oral pan-JAK inhibitor, 5-10 mg twice daily. Remarks on this clone: Its antigen is as yet unknown.

V was shortened by 0 bases and J by 0 bases, with 9 bases between the two germline ends. This CDR3 is built from 16 residues. The germline gives CDR1 MGHRA, CDR2 YSYEKL. The chain uses TRBV4-1 and TRBJ1-5; D is ambiguous. The receptor was isolated from a human donor with alopecia areata. The specimen was CD8+ T cells sorted from blood, collected at week 24, from a patient treated with tofacitinib. The chain's CDR3 is CASSQDRTYSNQPQHF. The CDR3 DNA reads TGCGCCAGCAGCCAAGACAGGACCTATAGCAATCAGCCCCAGCATTTT.